This T cell receptor beta chain was retrieved from a study of cytomegalovirus exposure and HLA in healthy donors. Study-wide points: The authors enumerated under 200 TCR beta chains as linked to cytomegalovirus. According to reports, the classifier identified cytomegalovirus status with high specificity and sensitivity. Three chains linked to CMV were shown in vitro to be specific for CMV antigens.

On this clone: Its matching antigen is unknown.

The donors were members of the validation cohort, which comprised 120 subjects and was separate from the first cohort of 666 subjects. The CDR3 covers 14 residues. The V gene end was trimmed by 8 bases and the J gene end by 3 bases; junction bases not matched to a gene: 5. In germline, CDR1 is MNHEY, CDR2 SVGAGI. TCRdb keeps only in-frame clones here, not all; method: immunoSEQ multiplex PCR. The table lists about 110,000 clones, roughly 90% of them singletons. The chain links TRBV6-5 to TRBJ2-2, with 8 bases lining up with TRBD2. The TCR originated in a woman between 18 and 29 years old in good health and CMV-seronegative. Sample: PBMCs. CDR3 in amino acids: CASSWTSYTGELFF. The CDR3 DNA reads TGTGCCAGCTCTTGGACTAGCTACACCGGGGAGCTGTTTTTT.